This T cell receptor (beta chain) was captured in a study of blood T cell repertoires in COVID-19. Study background: Spain, Italy and the United States supplied samples that represented acute and convalescent COVID-19. T cells, B-cell-depleted T cells, or PBMCs supplied cDNA or gDNA.

Per germline, CDR1 LNHNV and CDR2 YYDKDF (reference sequence). V lost 0 bases and J 0 bases, leaving 9 bases between the germline ends. The CDR3 runs to 15 residues. How the authors handled the data: How many nucleated cells were present was estimated from reference gene primer amplification. The protocol was immunoSEQ multiplex PCR, while the TCRdb copy is restricted to in-frame clones and leaves out a portion. D and trimming come from the DNA, and the V and J calls and clone size come from that table. The repertoire has about 200,000 clones, about 88% of them found once; the top ten carry approximately 3%.

The sample consisted of peripheral blood. The chain combines TRBV15 with TRBJ2-7; D is uncertain. The receptor was isolated from a man in his 60s with acute or convalescent COVID-19. The CDR3, as DNA: TGTGCCACCAGCAGAGATGAAACATACTCCTACGAGCAGTACTTC. Its protein is CATSRDETYSYEQYF.